This T cell receptor beta chain was observed in a study of T cell repertoires in cytomegalovirus infection. Findings and caveats of the study: What dominated the ex vivo response were HLA-C-restricted CMV-specific TCR beta clonotypes.

This clonotype was detected many times. The antigen remains unidentified. MiXCR was run by TCRdb on the reads, yielding one entry per CDR3 protein. The top ten hold about a tenth of the sample, which has approximately 500,000 distinct CDR3 sequences, 11% seen once. From germline, CDR1 is SGHVS and CDR2 FNYEAQ. With 3 bases clipped from V and 1 base from J, the junction kept 4 bases outside the gene matches. The CDR3 extends over 15 amino acids. This receptor was identified in a human donor in good health (CMV status not recorded). Some clones in this sample may be carry-over from other donors' samples. The rearrangement joins TRBV7-6 to TRBJ2-7; 9 bases are a match to TRBD2. The sample taken for sequencing was PBMCs. CDR3 residues: CASSFGLAISYEQYF. The CDR3 nucleotides read TGTGCCAGCAGCTTCGGACTAGCGATTTCCTACGAGCAGTACTTC.